Below, 30 T cell receptor beta chains from the same sample are listed, as sequenced in a study of T and B cells in COVID-19 patients. Blood genomic DNA input for TRB amplification was roughly 250-550 ng. TRB rearrangements were amplified by multiplex PCR with BIOMED2 TRB-A/B primers. MiXCR was run by TCRdb on the multiplex PCR reads, yielding one entry per CDR3 protein. The table includes more than 5,500 distinct CDR3 sequences, about a third detected once. Sequences were obtained from blood. The receptors were sampled from a human donor who had recovered from COVID-19.

This chain links TRBV7-6 with TRBJ2-3, with 10 bases that match TRBD2. There are 17 residues in the CDR3. V dropped 5 bases and J dropped 5; count of bases not matched to a gene: 13. The germline V gene has CDR1 SGHVS and CDR2 FNYEAQ. This chain's CDR3 is CASSPQSLAGAGDTQYF. CDR3 sequence (DNA): TGTGCCAGCAGCCCTCAAAGTCTAGCGGGGGCAGGAGATACGCAGTATTTT.

This clonotype was found a few times. This chain connects TRBV19 to TRBJ1-4; 7 bases line up with TRBD1. The trim removed 8 bases at V and 6 bases at J, leaving 9 bases unmatched. This CDR3 contains 14 residues. Looked up from germline, CDR1 is LNHDA and CDR2 is SQIVND (reference sequence). Here the CDR3 reads CASGPGQIYEKLFF. DNA of the CDR3: TGTGCCAGTGGACCGGGACAGATATATGAAAAACTGTTTTTT.

The CDR3, as DNA: TGTGCCAGCAGTGATCTTTGGACAGGGGCAAGCAATCAGCCCCAGCATTTT. Its protein is CASSDLWTGASNQPQHF. The V gene is TRBV6-1, the J gene TRBJ1-5, with 9 bases fitting TRBD1. The CDR3 extends over 17 amino acids. V was clipped by 3 bases and J by 1 base; unmatched bases: 7. In germline, CDR1 is MNHNS, CDR2 SASEGT.

J is TRBJ2-1 and V is TRBV7-9; D ambiguous. The CDR3 loop spans 14 amino acids. Germline CDR1 is SEHNR and CDR2 is FQNEAQ (reference sequence). The ends were cut back, 5 bases at V and 9 bases at J, with 17 bases in the middle. The CDR3 reads CASSLTATWGEQFF. In DNA form, the CDR3 reads TGTGCCAGCAGCCTCACGGCCACTTGGGGTGAGCAGTTCTTC.

J is TRBJ2-1 and V is TRBV14; 12 bases align to TRBD2. V was pared by 3 bases and J by 7 bases, with 13 bases of the junction left unmatched. This CDR3 has 18 residues. CDR1 and CDR2 (germline): SGHDN, FVKESK. The CDR3 nucleotides read TGTGCCAGCAGCCATTTCGGTGGGGGACTAGCGGGTAGGAATGAGCAGTTCTTC. It codes for CASSHFGGGLAGRNEQFF. Based on the CDR3 plus reference TRBV14 and TRBJ2-1, the full variable domain is EAGVTQFPSHSVIEKGQTVTLRCDPISGHDNLYWYRRVMGKEIKFLLHFVKESKQDESGMPNNRFLAERTGGTYSTLKVQPAELEDSGVYFCASSHFGGGLAGRNEQFFGPGTRLTVL.

Only a few counts were recorded for this clonotype. This chain links TRBV27 with TRBJ1-1, with a tentative D call TRBD1 (6 bases). Germline V CDR1 and CDR2: MNHEY, SMNVEV (reference sequence). The ends were cut back, 0 bases at V and 4 bases at J, with 12 bases in the middle. This CDR3 is built from 15 residues. CDR3 protein: CASSLSIGGPTEAFF. CDR3 nucleotides: TGTGCCAGCAGTTTATCCATCGGGGGCCCCACTGAAGCTTTCTTT.

The chain carries TRBV5-6 and TRBJ1-2; TRBD1 might be the D (6 bases). Germline V lookup: CDR1 SGHDT, CDR2 YYEEEE. Deletions cut 3 bases from V and 4 bases from J, with 7 bases between. The CDR3 loop spans 12 amino acids. The chain's CDR3 is CASSSDSYGYTF. For the CDR3, the DNA is TGTGCCAGCAGCTCGGACAGCTATGGCTACACCTTC.

This clonotype was seen a few times. The chain couples TRBV13 to TRBJ2-2, with 8 bases matching TRBD1. V lost 1 base to trimming and J lost 4 bases; unmatched junction nucleotides: 14. Germline CDR1 and CDR2: PRHDT and FYEKMQ (reference sequence). This CDR3 has 19 residues. CDR3 sequence reads: CASSLEPSRQGAGTGELFF. The CDR3 coding sequence is TGTGCCAGCAGCTTAGAACCTAGCCGTCAGGGGGCTGGCACCGGGGAGCTGTTTTTT.

This clonotype appeared a few times. This chain uses TRBV5-4 with TRBJ2-3; D is possibly TRBD2 (6 bases). The germline V and J ends were trimmed by 0 bases and 1 base, with 9 bases remaining between them. The CDR3 is made up of 15 amino acids. Germline lookup yields CDR1 SGHNT and CDR2 YYREEE (reference sequence). CDR3: CASSLGRGRTDTQYF. The CDR3 nucleotides are TGTGCCAGCAGCTTGGGGAGGGGACGCACAGATACGCAGTATTTT.

The rearrangement uses TRBV27 and TRBJ2-7; 9 nucleotides agree with TRBD1. Losses at the gene ends were 3 bases for V and 4 bases for J; bases not matched to a gene: 7. The CDR3 totals 15 residues. The V gene's germline CDR1 is MNHEY and CDR2 SMNVEV (reference sequence). CDR3 loop: CASSFPGTGIYEQYF. In DNA, the CDR3 is TGTGCCAGCAGTTTCCCCGGGACAGGGATTTACGAGCAGTACTTC.

This clonotype is classed as medium-sized (0.01 to 0.1%). The chain joins TRBV6-1 to TRBJ2-7; D call uncertain. Between the trimmed V and J ends, which lost 1 base and 3 bases, there was a span of 7 bases. The CDR3 runs to 13 residues. Germline V gene data show CDR1 as MNHNS and CDR2 as SASEGT. The CDR3 spells CASSEGRSYEQYV. DNA of the CDR3: TGTGCCAGCAGTGAAGGCAGAAGCTACGAGCAGTACGTC.

This clonotype showed up just a few times. This chain connects TRBV7-9 to TRBJ2-5; D might be TRBD1 or TRBD2, each matching 5 bases. The CDR3 runs 17 residues. Per the germline V gene, CDR1 is SEHNR and CDR2 is FQNEAQ (reference sequence). V was shortened by 6 bases and J by 5 bases, with 25 bases between the two germline ends. The CDR3 region is CASRSGSGTILRETQYF. The CDR3 bases are TGTGCCAGCAGGAGTGGGTCCGGGACCATCCTGAGGGAGACCCAGTACTTC.

The rearrangement uses TRBV18 and TRBJ2-3, with D maybe TRBD1 (7 bases). Germline V gene lookup returns CDR1 KGHSH and CDR2 LQKENI. The V end lost 3 bases, the J end lost 4 bases, and 11 bases lay between the germline ends. The CDR3 length is 14 residues. The CDR3 nucleotides read TGTGCCAGCTCACCGGACAGGAGGGCAGATACGCAGTATTTT. This encodes CASSPDRRADTQYF.

This clonotype is deemed medium-sized (0.01 to 0.1%). The rearrangement uses TRBV19 and TRBJ2-7; TRBD1 agrees at 7 bases. V lost 9 bases to trimming and J lost 2 bases; unmatched junction nucleotides: 1. The CDR3 runs to 11 residues. CDR1 is LNHDA, CDR2 SQIVND, per germline (reference sequence). The CDR3 DNA sequence: TGTGCCAGCCAGGGGGCCTACGAGCAGTACTTC. It is translated as CASQGAYEQYF.

By sample share, this clonotype is medium-sized. The rearrangement uses TRBV19 and TRBJ1-2, with D perhaps TRBD1 (5 bases). Between the trimmed V and J ends, which lost 3 bases and 8 bases, there was a span of 13 bases. The V gene's germline CDR1 is LNHDA and CDR2 SQIVND (reference sequence). The CDR3 covers 13 residues. The chain's CDR3 is CASSITQGSGYTF. The CDR3 bases are TGTGCCAGTAGTATCACCCAGGGCTCGGGCTACACCTTC.

This clonotype qualifies as medium-sized. J is TRBJ2-1 and V is TRBV29-1; TRBD2 is a possible D gene (5 bases). This CDR3 is 13 amino acids long. The germline V gene has CDR1 SQVTM and CDR2 ANQGSEA. The V end lost 7 bases, the J end lost 2 bases, and 12 bases lay between the germline ends. The CDR3 sequence is CSARTSTYNEQFF. Here the CDR3 DNA reads TGCAGCGCCCGGACTTCTACCTACAATGAGCAGTTCTTC.

In regard to this clonotype: A read error may explain this, as a much larger clone is one base away. The rearrangement links TRBV19 to TRBJ2-5; D unclear. Germline V gene lookup returns CDR1 LNHDA and CDR2 SQIVND (reference sequence). CDR3 size: 14 residues. V lost 2 bases and J 7 bases, leaving 14 bases between the germline ends. CDR3 bases: TGTGCCAGTAGTATAAGAGCGTACAAAGGGACCCAGTACTTC. Amino acid sequence: CASSIRAYKGTQYF.

This clonotype qualifies as medium-sized. As DNA, the CDR3 is TGCAGCGTTGAAGAACTCAGGGAAGGCTACACCTTC. Its protein is CSVEELREGYTF. The rearrangement uses TRBV29-1 and TRBJ1-2, with D maybe TRBD1 (5 bases). Between the trimmed V and J ends, which lost 0 bases and 8 bases, there was a span of 10 bases. This CDR3 comprises 12 residues. Germline lookup yields CDR1 SQVTM and CDR2 ANQGSEA. The full variable domain, rest sourced from reference TRBV29-1 and TRBJ1-2, is SAVISQKPSRDICQRGTSLTIQCQVDSQVTMMFWYRQQPGQSLTLIATANQGSEATYESGFVIDKFPISRPNLTFSTLTVSNMSPEDSSIYLCSVEELREGYTFGSGTRLTVV.

In its sample, this clonotype was seen a few times. The CDR3, as DNA: TGTGCCAGCAGGGATACGGGAGTCCGCCTGGGAGAGACCCAGTACTTC. Its translation is CASRDTGVRLGETQYF. The genes are TRBV6-1 and TRBJ2-5, with a weak D call TRBD2 (6 bases). CDR3 length: 16 amino acids. Germline CDR1 and CDR2: MNHNS and SASEGT. Trimming took off 6 bases at V and 4 bases at J, with 21 bases between the two ends.

In this sample, this clonotype is medium-sized. The genes are TRBV19 and TRBJ2-3, with a weak D call TRBD2 (5 bases). The CDR3 loop spans 13 amino acids. Trimming cost V 3 bases and J 7 bases, with 11 bases left between them. Germline CDR1 LNHDA, CDR2 SQIVND (reference sequence). CDR3 residues: CASSIGVRYTQYF. CDR3 bases: TGTGCCAGTAGTATCGGGGTCCGGTATACGCAGTATTTT.

This clonotype was detected only a few times. The chain links TRBV5-6 to TRBJ2-7; 7 bases line up with TRBD2. J gave up 7 bases and V 3 bases, and 7 bases lay outside the gene matches. Germline V CDR1 and CDR2: SGHDT, YYEEEE. The CDR3 extends over 13 amino acids. The CDR3 loop reads CASSYRPGREQYV. In DNA, the CDR3 is TGTGCCAGCAGCTACCGACCCGGGAGGGAGCAGTACGTC.

The chain couples TRBV20-1 to TRBJ2-5; the D gene is possibly TRBD1 (7 bases). Germline lookup yields CDR1 DFQATT and CDR2 SNEGSKA (reference sequence). The V and J ends lost 0 bases and 10 bases respectively, with 12 bases between them. The CDR3 contains 12 residues. CDR3 nucleotides: TGCAGTGCTAGAGACCAGGGGGAGGTCCAGTACTTC. Amino acids: CSARDQGEVQYF.

This clonotype has more than one count but fewer than ten. The rearrangement joins TRBV13 to TRBJ2-5; the D is unclear. The length of the CDR3 is 15 residues. The ends were cut back, 2 bases at V and 2 bases at J, with 12 bases in the middle. Germline V gene lookup returns CDR1 PRHDT and CDR2 FYEKMQ (reference sequence). DNA for the CDR3: TGTGCCAGCAGCTTAAGTCGGGCACCGCAAGAGACCCAGTACTTC. Its translation is CASSLSRAPQETQYF.

The genes are TRBV7-6 and TRBJ2-3; 7 positions match TRBD1. The germline CDR1 and CDR2 sequences are SGHVS and FNYEAQ. V gave up 3 bases and J gave up 2 bases; unmatched junction bases: 5. The CDR3 covers 15 residues. The CDR3 DNA is TGTGCCAGCAGCTTGTACAGGGGCCACACAGATACGCAGTATTTT. Protein product: CASSLYRGHTDTQYF.

This chain joins TRBV18 and TRBJ2-1; TRBD2 matches at 14 bases. The junction had 11 bases not matched to a gene; V was cut back by 5 bases and J by 5 bases. Germline CDR1 reads KGHSH; CDR2 reads LQKENI. The CDR3 has 18 residues. CDR3 DNA sequence: TGTGCCAGCTCAAATACTCTCATGACTAGCGGGGGGGACAATGAGCAGTTCTTC. Its protein product is CASSNTLMTSGGDNEQFF.

This chain uses TRBV5-1 with TRBJ2-2, with 8 bases matching TRBD2. V dropped 4 bases and J dropped 4; count of bases not matched to a gene: 18. The CDR3 is made up of 19 amino acids. Germline V gene lookup returns CDR1 SGHRS and CDR2 YFSETQ. The CDR3 sequence is CASSRTGTRMRRSTGELFF. The DNA for the CDR3 is TGCGCCAGCAGCAGGACCGGGACTAGAATGAGGCGTAGCACCGGGGAGCTGTTTTTT. The whole variable domain, filled in from reference TRBV5-1 and TRBJ2-2, reads KAGVTQTPRYLIKTRGQQVTLSCSPISGHRSVSWYQQTPGQGLQFLFEYFSETQRNKGNFPGRFSGRQFSNSRSEMNVSTLELGDSALYLCASSRTGTRMRRSTGELFFGEGSRLTVL.

By its share, this clonotype is medium-sized. The chain recombines TRBV6-6 with TRBJ2-3; D uncertain. The CDR3 spans 13 residues. V was clipped by 7 bases and J by 5 bases, with 13 bases between them. The germline gives CDR1 MNHNY, CDR2 SVGAGI (reference sequence). The CDR3 here is CASTPALGDTQYF. The CDR3 DNA sequence: TGTGCCAGCACCCCGGCCTTGGGAGATACGCAGTATTTT.

Relative to its sample, this clonotype is medium-sized. This chain joins TRBV19 and TRBJ2-1; TRBD1 aligns across 10 bases. Germline V lookup: CDR1 LNHDA, CDR2 SQIVND (reference sequence). CDR3 length: 16 residues. The J segment lost 8 bases and the V segment lost 10 bases, leaving 17 bases of the junction unmatched. The CDR3 loop reads CATKTPGQGLRDEQFF. The CDR3 region has the DNA TGTGCCACCAAGACACCGGGACAGGGGTTACGCGATGAGCAGTTCTTC.

The genes are TRBV6-4 and TRBJ1-6; D may be TRBD1 (5 bases). The germline CDR1 and CDR2 sequences are MRHNA and SNTAGT. Trimming removed 2 bases at V and 14 bases at J, with 13 bases between. The CDR3 runs to 13 residues. CDR3 in amino acids: CASSDNEGRTLHF. DNA of the CDR3: TGTGCCAGCAGTGACAATGAGGGGAGAACCCTCCACTTT.

This clonotype turned up a few times. As DNA, the CDR3 is TGTGCCAGCCTAACGGGGCCAGGGGTTACTGAAGCTTTCTTT. It is translated as CASLTGPGVTEAFF. The chain combines TRBV12-3 or TRBV12-4 with TRBJ1-1; D may be TRBD1 (6 bases). The CDR3 has 14 residues. V lost 8 bases and J lost 5, with 18 bases in between.